This T cell receptor beta chain was identified in a study of CXCR3-negative and CXCR3-positive naive CD8 T cells. Worth noting for this clonotype: Its cognate antigen is unknown.

UMI-labeled TRB cDNA libraries were prepared by 5' RACE. One entry per CDR3 protein, without DNA, is what TCRdb gives after re-calling the 5' RACE reads. There are about 40,000 distinct CDR3 sequences in the sample, with more than 7% held by the top ten. Per the germline V gene, CDR1 is SGHNT and CDR2 is YENEEA. This CDR3 is 14 amino acids long. Study-wide points: The naive subsets expressed comparable surface CD5, and the authors inferred TCR strength from TRB CDR3 properties. Memory cells diverged, while naive CXCR3-positive and CXCR3-negative cells had similar TRBV-TRBJ usage. CXCR3 expression partially decreased after cryopreservation; most assays used fresh PBMCs.

The specimen was memory CD8+ T cells from blood. This clonotype was sampled from a human donor in good health. Some clones in this sample may be carry-over from other donors' samples. The J gene is TRBJ1-3, the V gene TRBV11-3; TCRdb gives TRBD1 as the D gene, but with no DNA this cannot be confirmed. This CDR3 reads CASSKRDTRGTIYF.